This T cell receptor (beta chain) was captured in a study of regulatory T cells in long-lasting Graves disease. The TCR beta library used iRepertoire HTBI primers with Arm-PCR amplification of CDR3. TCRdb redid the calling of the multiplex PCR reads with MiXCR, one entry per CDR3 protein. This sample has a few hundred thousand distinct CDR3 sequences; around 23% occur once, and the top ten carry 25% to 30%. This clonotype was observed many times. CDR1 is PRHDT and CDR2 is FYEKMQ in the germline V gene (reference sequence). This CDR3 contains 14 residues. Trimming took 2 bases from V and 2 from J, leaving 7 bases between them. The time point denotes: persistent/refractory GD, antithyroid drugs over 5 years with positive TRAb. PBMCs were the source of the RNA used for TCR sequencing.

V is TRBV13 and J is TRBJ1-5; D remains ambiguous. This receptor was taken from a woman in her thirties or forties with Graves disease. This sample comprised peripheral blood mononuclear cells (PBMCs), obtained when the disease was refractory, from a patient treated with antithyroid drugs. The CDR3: CASSLNGGNQPQHF. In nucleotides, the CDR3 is TGTGCCAGCAGCTTAAACGGAGGCAATCAGCCCCAGCATTTT.